This T cell receptor (beta chain) was obtained from a study of somatic mutations in cytotoxic T cells in rheumatoid arthritis. The overall study: Certain V beta antibody-stained T-cell populations, V beta1+ cells sequenced for TCRB among them, were flow-sorted to nearly 100% purity. Regarding the study as a whole: Measured CD8+ T-cell clonality, a value compared between rheumatoid arthritis patients and age-matched healthy controls, did not differ significantly. Healthy controls did not share the age-linked increase in CD8+ clonality seen in rheumatoid arthritis patients.

Details on this clone: What it binds is not known.

Clones were sequenced by immunoSEQ multiplex PCR, and TCRdb holds only the in-frame ones, with some missing. The sample yields 35,000 to 40,000 clones, less than 85% seen once. With 5 bases removed from V and 4 bases from J, the gap between germline ends came to 18 bases. The germline gives CDR1 SGHRS, CDR2 YFSETQ. This CDR3 is built from 15 residues. Positive magnetic bead selection was used to isolate CD4+ and CD8+ cells; purity was checked by flow cytometry. The sequence came from a man aged 35-49 years in good health. The chain joins TRBV5-1 to TRBJ1-1; no reliable D call. Sequences were obtained from CD8+ T cells sorted from blood. The CDR3 DNA is TGCGCCAGCAGTACGGACCAACGAGGGAGCACTGAAGCTTTCTTT. Amino acid sequence: CASSTDQRGSTEAFF.